A selection of T cell receptor beta chains follows, all from one sample in a study of T-cell memory formation after mild COVID-19. TCRdb reanalysed the 5' RACE reads using MiXCR and keeps one entry per CDR3 protein. The top ten clones hold more than 25% of a sample with roughly 150,000 distinct CDR3 sequences, 11% to 15% of them seen once. Sequenced sample: PBMCs or a T cell subset sorted from them (not recorded which). Receptors were obtained from an adult woman who had mild COVID-19 (a few samples of this study predate the infection). Cell type and time point are not known. Each CDR3 is given with its conserved first and last residue. Each record gives: clone size, V gene, J gene, D gene, CDR3 DNA, CDR3 protein. A D gene is named only where the DNA matches it firmly. Size tells how often a clone was seen (once, few, many) or the class of an expanded clone, and some rows leave it out.

few,TRBV6-1,TRBJ2-6,-,TGTGCCAGCAGTGCAGGTCCCTCTGGGGCCAACGTCCTGACTTTC,CASSAGPSGANVLTF
-,TRBV27,TRBJ2-7,-,TGTGCCAGCAGTTTCGGGACACCTTCCTACGAGCAGTACTTC,CASSFGTPSYEQYF
-,TRBV7-9,TRBJ1-1,-,TGTGCCAGCAGCTCAATTTCGCAGGGGCTGAACACTGAAGCTTTCTTT,CASSSISQGLNTEAFF
few,TRBV7-9,TRBJ2-7,-,TGTGCCAGCAGCTTAGCTATCGTCCCCTACGAGCAGTACTTC,CASSLAIVPYEQYF
few,TRBV5-1,TRBJ2-7,-,TGCGCCAGCAGGCCCGGGACATCGTACTCCTACGAGCAGTACTTC,CASRPGTSYSYEQYF
few,TRBV29-1,TRBJ2-7,-,TGCAGCGTTATACTGGATAGAAACTCCTACGAGCAGTACTTC,CSVILDRNSYEQYF
-,TRBV6-5,TRBJ2-5,-,TGTGCCAGCAGTTACTCGAATCCGGGGCAAGAGACCCAGTACTTC,CASSYSNPGQETQYF
few,TRBV4-3,TRBJ2-2,TRBD2,TGCGCCAGCAGTATAGCGGGAGCGGACACCGGGGAGCTGTTTTTT,CASSIAGADTGELFF
-,TRBV12-3/TRBV12-4,TRBJ1-2,-,TGTGCCAGCAGTCCCTGGGCTCAGGGGATTATGGGTGGCTACACCTTC,CASSPWAQGIMGGYTF
few,TRBV27,TRBJ1-5,-,TGTGCCAGCAGTTTATGGGAAGGGGTTGACCAGCCCCAGCATTTT,CASSLWEGVDQPQHF
-,TRBV6-5,TRBJ2-1,TRBD1,TGTGCCAGCAGTTCCGGGACAGGAAGAGGTGAGCAGTTCTTC,CASSSGTGRGEQFF
once,TRBV5-1,TRBJ2-1,TRBD2,TGCGCCAGCAGCTTGGGGCTAGCGGTCTCCTACAATGAGCAGTTCTTC,CASSLGLAVSYNEQFF
few,TRBV13,TRBJ1-1,-,TGTGCCAGCAGCTTAGACAGGACCACTGAAGCTTTCTTT,CASSLDRTTEAFF
few,TRBV29-1,TRBJ2-7,-,TGCAGCGTTGTGGACCACCTCTCCTACGAGCAGTACTTC,CSVVDHLSYEQYF
-,TRBV10-3,TRBJ2-5,-,TGTGCCACCGAACTTCCGGGGGAAGAGACCCAGTACTTC,CATELPGEETQYF
-,TRBV19,TRBJ1-5,-,TGTGCCAGTAGAAGGATCGGGCGAGGGGGCAATCAGCCCCAGCATTTT,CASRRIGRGGNQPQHF
-,TRBV5-6,TRBJ1-1,-,TGTGCCAGCGGCTTGCAGGCCTCTATTGAAGCTTTCTTT,CASGLQASIEAFF
few,TRBV19,TRBJ2-1,-,TGTGCCAGTAGTACCCCCGGGACCTACAATGAGCAGTTCTTC,CASSTPGTYNEQFF
few,TRBV7-9,TRBJ2-7,TRBD1,TGTGCCAGCAGCTTAGATCTGGGACAGGTGGGGTACGAGCAGTACTTC,CASSLDLGQVGYEQYF
-,TRBV5-5,TRBJ1-1,TRBD1,TGTGCCAGCAGCTTGACAGGGGATTTTGAAGCTTTCTTT,CASSLTGDFEAFF
many,TRBV12-3/TRBV12-4,TRBJ2-1,-,TGTGCCAGCAGCCCTAACGGGGGAGGCTCCTACAATGAGCAGTTCTTC,CASSPNGGGSYNEQFF
many,TRBV29-1,TRBJ2-7,TRBD2,TGCAGCGTTGGGCGGGGGGGGCCGGCCGGCTACGAGCAGTACTTC,CSVGRGGPAGYEQYF
-,TRBV5-1,TRBJ1-1,-,TGCGCCAGCAGCCCATTCGTTAGCGGGGGCACTGAAGCTTTCTTT,CASSPFVSGGTEAFF
few,TRBV4-1,TRBJ2-2,-,TGCGCCAGCAGCCAAGATAGCTCATGGACCGGGGAGCTGTTTTTT,CASSQDSSWTGELFF
-,TRBV7-2,TRBJ2-5,-,TGTGCCAGCAGCCGCAGGGCCAGCGATGGCGAGACCCAGTACTTC,CASSRRASDGETQYF
few,TRBV12-3/TRBV12-4,TRBJ2-4,-,TGTGCCAGCAGTTTGGGCCCGGCCAAAAACATTCAGTACTTC,CASSLGPAKNIQYF
-,TRBV20-1,TRBJ2-3,TRBD2,TGCAGTGCTAGAGGGTATCTAGCGGGAGGACTTTTCACAGATACGCAGTATTTT,CSARGYLAGGLFTDTQYF
many,TRBV6-5,TRBJ2-7,TRBD1,TGTGCCAGCAGTTACTCGACAGGGGCGAGCGAGCAGTACTTC,CASSYSTGASEQYF
few,TRBV7-9,TRBJ2-7,-,TGTGCCAGCAGTCACCGAACGGGTCACGAGCAGTACTTC,CASSHRTGHEQYF
-,TRBV4-1,TRBJ2-1,TRBD2,TGCGCCAGCAGCCAAGTAGCGGGGGACTACAATGAGCAGTTCTTC,CASSQVAGDYNEQFF
few,TRBV12-3/TRBV12-4,TRBJ2-1,-,TGTGCCAGCAGTCTGGCACAACTAGTCTACAATGAGCAGTTCTTC,CASSLAQLVYNEQFF
-,TRBV6-6,TRBJ2-3,-,TGTGCCAGCAGGAAAGGGGGAGGCACAGATACGCAGTATTTT,CASRKGGGTDTQYF
few,TRBV7-2,TRBJ2-3,-,TGTGCCAGCAGCTTGCAGGGGCCCTACACAGATACGCAGTATTTT,CASSLQGPYTDTQYF
-,TRBV27,TRBJ2-7,TRBD1,TGTGCCAGCAGTTCCGAGACAGGGTCCATCGAGCAGTACTTC,CASSSETGSIEQYF
-,TRBV20-1,TRBJ2-3,TRBD2,TGCAGTGCTAGAGCCGTAGCGGGGGGCACAGATACGCAGTATTTT,CSARAVAGGTDTQYF
-,TRBV7-6,TRBJ1-6,TRBD1,TGTGCCAGCAGCTTAGGCACAGGGGGCGATTCACCCCTCCACTTT,CASSLGTGGDSPLHF
-,TRBV7-9,TRBJ2-3,-,TGTGCCAGCAGCCTTTCGGGGGAGATTAGCACAGATACGCAGTATTTT,CASSLSGEISTDTQYF
-,TRBV12-3/TRBV12-4,TRBJ2-7,-,TGTGCCAGCAGTTTCCGGCGGTTTGAAGGGCAGTACTTC,CASSFRRFEGQYF
-,TRBV24-1,TRBJ1-1,-,TGTGCCACCAGTGATTCAGGATACGGGACCCAGCGGGCTTTCTTT,CATSDSGYGTQRAFF
few,TRBV12-3/TRBV12-4,TRBJ1-1,-,TGTGCCAGCGGAGAGTTGGGGAGGGGGACTGAAGCTTTCTTT,CASGELGRGTEAFF
-,TRBV4-1,TRBJ2-5,-,TGCGCCAGCAGCCAAGAAGGCCCAGGGGTAGAGACCCAGTACTTC,CASSQEGPGVETQYF
few,TRBV7-2,TRBJ2-2,TRBD1,TGTGCCAGCAGCTATCTAGGACAGGGTTCAGCCGGGGAGCTGTTTTTT,CASSYLGQGSAGELFF
-,TRBV20-1,TRBJ2-4,TRBD1,TGCAGTGCCATAGGGGGACAGGGGAGGAGTGACATTCAGTACTTC,CSAIGGQGRSDIQYF
-,TRBV25-1,TRBJ1-1,TRBD1,TGTGCCAGCAGTTCCACAGGGGGCAATCAAGCTTTCTTT,CASSSTGGNQAFF
-,TRBV29-1,TRBJ2-7,-,TGCAGCGTTGAAGCGCCGGAGGGCAGGGAAGGCCACGAGCAGTACTTC,CSVEAPEGREGHEQYF
-,TRBV2,TRBJ1-1,TRBD1,TGTGCCAGCAGGGACCCGAGACAGGGGAGCACTGAAGCTTTCTTT,CASRDPRQGSTEAFF
few,TRBV10-3,TRBJ2-1,TRBD2,TGTGCCATCAGGAATGATGGCGGGAGCTTGGATGAGCAGTTCTTC,CAIRNDGGSLDEQFF
-,TRBV7-9,TRBJ1-2,-,TGTGCCAGCAGCTATCAGGGAGGCTATGGCTACACCTTC,CASSYQGGYGYTF
few,TRBV9,TRBJ2-2,-,TGTGCCAGCAGCCTACGTACGGGGACGAACACCGGGGAGCTGTTTTTT,CASSLRTGTNTGELFF
few,TRBV6-2/TRBV6-3,TRBJ1-1,TRBD1,TGTGCCAGCAGTCCACTTAAGAACGGACAGGGAAGGGCTTTCTTT,CASSPLKNGQGRAFF